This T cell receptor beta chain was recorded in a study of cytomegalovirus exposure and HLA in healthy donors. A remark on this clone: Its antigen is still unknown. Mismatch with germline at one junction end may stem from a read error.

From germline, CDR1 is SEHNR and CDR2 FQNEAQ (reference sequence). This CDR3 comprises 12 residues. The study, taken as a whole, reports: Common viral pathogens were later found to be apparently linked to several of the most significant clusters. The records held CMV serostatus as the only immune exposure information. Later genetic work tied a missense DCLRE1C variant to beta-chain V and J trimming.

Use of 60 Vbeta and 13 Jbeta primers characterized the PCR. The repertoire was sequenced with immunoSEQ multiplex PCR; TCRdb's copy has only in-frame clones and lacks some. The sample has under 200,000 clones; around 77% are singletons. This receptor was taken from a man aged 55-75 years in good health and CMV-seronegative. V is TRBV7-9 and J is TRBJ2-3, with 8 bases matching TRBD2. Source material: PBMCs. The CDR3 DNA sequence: TGTTCCAGCAGCGCTAGCGGGGATACGCAGTATTTT. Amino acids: CSSSASGDTQYF.